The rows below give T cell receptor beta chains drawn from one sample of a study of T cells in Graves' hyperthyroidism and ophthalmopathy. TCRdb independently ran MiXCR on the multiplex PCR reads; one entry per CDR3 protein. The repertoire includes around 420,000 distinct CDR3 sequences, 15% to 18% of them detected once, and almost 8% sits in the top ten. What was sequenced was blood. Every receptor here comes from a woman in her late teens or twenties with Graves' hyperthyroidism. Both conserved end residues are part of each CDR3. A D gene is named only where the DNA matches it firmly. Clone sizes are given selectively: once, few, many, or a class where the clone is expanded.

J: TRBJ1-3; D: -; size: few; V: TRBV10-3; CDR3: CAISDTPVNTIYF; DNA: TGTGCCATCAGCGACACTCCTGTGAACACCATATATTTT
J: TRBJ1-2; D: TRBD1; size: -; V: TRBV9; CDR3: CASSVATGFRDREYRGYTF; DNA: TGTGCCAGCAGCGTAGCTACGGGGTTCCGGGACAGGGAGTACCGTGGCTACACCTTC
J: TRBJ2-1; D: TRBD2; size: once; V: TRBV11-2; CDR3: CASSLGTSGRSGEQFF; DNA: TGTGCCAGCAGCTTAGGAACTAGCGGGAGATCAGGCGAGCAGTTCTTC
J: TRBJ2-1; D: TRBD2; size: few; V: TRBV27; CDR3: CASSGSSGGGGAGEQFF; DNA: TGTGCCAGCAGCGGGTCGTCCGGCGGCGGGGGGGCGGGTGAGCAGTTCTTC
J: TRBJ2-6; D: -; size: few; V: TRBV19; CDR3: CASTQGGHSGANVLTF; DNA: TGTGCCAGTACCCAGGGGGGACACTCTGGGGCCAACGTCCTGACTTTC
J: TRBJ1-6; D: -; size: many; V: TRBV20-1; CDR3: CSASGGGLNSPLHF; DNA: TGCAGTGCTAGTGGAGGGGGGTTAAACTCACCCCTCCACTTT
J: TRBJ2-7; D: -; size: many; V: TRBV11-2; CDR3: CASSSFGGTTYEQYF; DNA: TGTGCCAGCAGCAGCTTCGGGGGCACCACCTACGAGCAGTACTTC
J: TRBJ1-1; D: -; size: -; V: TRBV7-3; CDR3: CASSGPGDTEAFF; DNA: TGTGCCAGCAGCGGGCCAGGGGACACTGAAGCTTTCTTT
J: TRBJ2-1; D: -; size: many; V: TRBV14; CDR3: CASSHPGVYNEQFF; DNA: TGTGCCAGCAGCCACCCAGGGGTTTACAATGAGCAGTTCTTC
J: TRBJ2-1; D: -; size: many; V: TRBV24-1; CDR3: CATSDLKGYNEQFF; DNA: TGTGCCACCAGTGATTTGAAGGGGTACAATGAGCAGTTCTTC
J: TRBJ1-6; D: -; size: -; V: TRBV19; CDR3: CASMEDYNSPLHF; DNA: TGTGCCAGTATGGAAGATTATAATTCACCCCTCCACTTT
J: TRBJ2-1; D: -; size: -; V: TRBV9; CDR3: CASSPPTGENYNEQFF; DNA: TGTGCCAGCAGCCCCCCCACGGGAGAGAATTACAATGAGCAGTTCTTC
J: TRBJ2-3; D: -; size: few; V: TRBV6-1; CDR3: CASSRSADTQYF; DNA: TGTGCCAGCAGCCGGTCAGCAGATACGCAGTATTTT
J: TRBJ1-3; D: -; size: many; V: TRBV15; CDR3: CATSRDIGPGNTIYF; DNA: TGTGCCACCAGCAGAGATATAGGTCCTGGAAACACCATATATTTT
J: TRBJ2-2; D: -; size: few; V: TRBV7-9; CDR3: CASSPRQGQGPNTGELFF; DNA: TGTGCCAGCAGCCCCCGCCAGGGGCAGGGTCCGAACACCGGGGAGCTGTTTTTT
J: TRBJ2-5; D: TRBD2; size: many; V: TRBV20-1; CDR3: CSARGGTSGFQETQYF; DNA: TGCAGTGCTAGAGGAGGGACTAGCGGTTTCCAAGAGACCCAGTACTTC
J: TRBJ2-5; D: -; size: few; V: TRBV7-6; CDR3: CASSLDPGETQYF; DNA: TGTGCCAGCAGCTTAGATCCCGGGGAGACCCAGTACTTC
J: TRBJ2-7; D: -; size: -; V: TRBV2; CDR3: CASSPDPGVAYEQYF; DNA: TGTGCCAGCAGTCCCGACCCGGGGGTAGCCTACGAGCAGTACTTC
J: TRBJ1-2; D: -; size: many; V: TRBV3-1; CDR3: CASSQVGRPLYGYTF; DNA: TGTGCCAGCAGCCAAGTCGGTCGCCCGTTATATGGCTACACCTTC
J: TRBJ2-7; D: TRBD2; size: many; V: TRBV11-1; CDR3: CASSATSGSYEQYF; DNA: TGTGCCAGCAGCGCAACTAGCGGGAGCTACGAGCAGTACTTC
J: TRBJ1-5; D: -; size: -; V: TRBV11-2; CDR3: CASRLGGQPQHF; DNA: TGTGCCAGCAGACTAGGGGGGCAGCCCCAGCATTTT
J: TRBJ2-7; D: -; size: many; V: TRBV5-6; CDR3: CASSSDWEQYF; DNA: TGTGCCAGCAGTTCAGATTGGGAGCAGTACTTC
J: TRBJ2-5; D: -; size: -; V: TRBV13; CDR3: CASSVPLPGAEETQYF; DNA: TGTGCCAGCAGCGTCCCTCTCCCGGGAGCGGAGGAGACCCAGTACTTC
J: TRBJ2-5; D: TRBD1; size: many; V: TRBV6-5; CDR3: CASSYATGGLETQYF; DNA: TGTGCCAGCAGTTACGCGACAGGGGGCTTGGAGACCCAGTACTTC
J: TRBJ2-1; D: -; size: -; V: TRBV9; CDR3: CASSVGPPGWPLYNEQFF; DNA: TGTGCCAGCAGCGTAGGCCCGCCAGGCTGGCCCCTCTACAATGAGCAGTTCTTC
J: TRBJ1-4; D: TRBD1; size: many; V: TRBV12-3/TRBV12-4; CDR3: CASSLHKGALNEKLFF; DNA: TGTGCCAGCAGTTTACACAAGGGGGCCCTTAATGAAAAACTGTTTTTT
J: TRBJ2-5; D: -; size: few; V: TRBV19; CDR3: CASSTTTVEETQYF; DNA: TGTGCCAGTAGTACTACAACAGTGGAAGAGACCCAGTACTTC
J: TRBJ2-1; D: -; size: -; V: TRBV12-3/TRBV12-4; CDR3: CASSLRISGNNEQFF; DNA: TGTGCCAGCAGCTTACGGATAAGCGGAAACAATGAGCAGTTCTTC
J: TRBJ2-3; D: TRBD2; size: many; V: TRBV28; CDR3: CASRPLGVAGGDTDTQYF; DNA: TGTGCCAGCAGACCATTAGGGGTTGCGGGGGGGGACACAGATACGCAGTATTTT
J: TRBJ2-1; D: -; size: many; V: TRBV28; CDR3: CASSPSAGANEQFF; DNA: TGTGCCAGCAGCCCCTCGGCGGGCGCCAATGAGCAGTTCTTC
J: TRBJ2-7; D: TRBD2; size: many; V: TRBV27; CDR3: CASSLKTSESYEQYF; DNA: TGTGCCAGCAGCCTGAAGACTAGCGAGAGCTACGAGCAGTACTTC
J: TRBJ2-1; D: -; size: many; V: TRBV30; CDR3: CAWNLGGPLDEQFF; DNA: TGTGCCTGGAATTTGGGGGGGCCCCTGGATGAGCAGTTCTTC
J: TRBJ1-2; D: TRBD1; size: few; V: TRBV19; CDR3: CASRRTGSNYGYTF; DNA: TGTGCCAGTAGACGGACAGGGTCTAACTATGGCTACACCTTC
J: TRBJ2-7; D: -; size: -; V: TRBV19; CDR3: CASSIPPTATYEQYF; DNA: TGTGCCAGTAGTATCCCACCGACAGCAACCTACGAGCAGTACTTC
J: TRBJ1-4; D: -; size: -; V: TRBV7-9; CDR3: CASSRDLSREKLFF; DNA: TGTGCCAGCAGTAGGGACCTCAGTAGGGAAAAACTGTTTTTT
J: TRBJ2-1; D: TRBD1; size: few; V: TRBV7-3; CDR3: CASSPGTVDNEQFF; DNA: TGTGCCAGCAGTCCGGGGACAGTTGACAATGAGCAGTTCTTC